This TCR beta chain is drawn from a study of T cell responses to AZD1222 COVID-19 vaccine. For the study at large: Investigators merged groups given second doses at roughly 4 or roughly 12 weeks.

With V trimmed by 1 base and J by 8 bases, 6 bases remained unmatched. The CDR3 consists of 15 residues. Germline V gene lookup returns CDR1 MGHRA and CDR2 YSYEKL. As to this clone: The antigen is unknown.

Findings of the study overall: Donors skewed white British and female; clonal diversity was possibly underestimated. An increase in Spike-specific TCR breadth and depth was observed after two AZD1222 doses.

Assay: immunoSEQ multiplex PCR; the TCRdb copy retains only in-frame clones and omits some. This sample carries fewer than 110,000 clones, about 93% of them seen once, and the ten largest clones take 20% to 25%. The sample in question was peripheral blood, obtained on day 0 of AZD1222 vaccination. This receptor was taken from an adult in good health. V and J are TRBV4-1 and TRBJ2-2; 8 bases agree with TRBD1. The CDR3 DNA follows: TGCGCCAGCAGCCAAGGGGACAGGATCCGAGGGGAGCTGTTTTTT. As protein: CASSQGDRIRGELFF.